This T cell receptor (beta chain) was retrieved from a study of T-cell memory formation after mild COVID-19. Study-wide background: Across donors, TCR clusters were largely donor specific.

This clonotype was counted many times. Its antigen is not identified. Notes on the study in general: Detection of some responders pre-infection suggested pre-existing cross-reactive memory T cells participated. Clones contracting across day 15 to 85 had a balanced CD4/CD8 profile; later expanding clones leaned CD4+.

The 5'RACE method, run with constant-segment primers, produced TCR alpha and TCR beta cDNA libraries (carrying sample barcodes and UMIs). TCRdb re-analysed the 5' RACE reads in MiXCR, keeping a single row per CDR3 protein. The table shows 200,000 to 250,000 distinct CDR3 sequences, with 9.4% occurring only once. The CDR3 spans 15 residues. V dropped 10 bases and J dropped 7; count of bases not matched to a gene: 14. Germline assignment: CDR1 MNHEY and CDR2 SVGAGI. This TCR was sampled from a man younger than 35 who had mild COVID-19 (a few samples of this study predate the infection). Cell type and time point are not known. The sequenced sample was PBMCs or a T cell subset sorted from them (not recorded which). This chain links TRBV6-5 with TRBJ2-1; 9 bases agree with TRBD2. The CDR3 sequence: CATSSLAGGRNEQFF. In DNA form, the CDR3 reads TGTGCCACTTCTTCTTTGGCGGGGGGGCGGAATGAGCAGTTCTTC.